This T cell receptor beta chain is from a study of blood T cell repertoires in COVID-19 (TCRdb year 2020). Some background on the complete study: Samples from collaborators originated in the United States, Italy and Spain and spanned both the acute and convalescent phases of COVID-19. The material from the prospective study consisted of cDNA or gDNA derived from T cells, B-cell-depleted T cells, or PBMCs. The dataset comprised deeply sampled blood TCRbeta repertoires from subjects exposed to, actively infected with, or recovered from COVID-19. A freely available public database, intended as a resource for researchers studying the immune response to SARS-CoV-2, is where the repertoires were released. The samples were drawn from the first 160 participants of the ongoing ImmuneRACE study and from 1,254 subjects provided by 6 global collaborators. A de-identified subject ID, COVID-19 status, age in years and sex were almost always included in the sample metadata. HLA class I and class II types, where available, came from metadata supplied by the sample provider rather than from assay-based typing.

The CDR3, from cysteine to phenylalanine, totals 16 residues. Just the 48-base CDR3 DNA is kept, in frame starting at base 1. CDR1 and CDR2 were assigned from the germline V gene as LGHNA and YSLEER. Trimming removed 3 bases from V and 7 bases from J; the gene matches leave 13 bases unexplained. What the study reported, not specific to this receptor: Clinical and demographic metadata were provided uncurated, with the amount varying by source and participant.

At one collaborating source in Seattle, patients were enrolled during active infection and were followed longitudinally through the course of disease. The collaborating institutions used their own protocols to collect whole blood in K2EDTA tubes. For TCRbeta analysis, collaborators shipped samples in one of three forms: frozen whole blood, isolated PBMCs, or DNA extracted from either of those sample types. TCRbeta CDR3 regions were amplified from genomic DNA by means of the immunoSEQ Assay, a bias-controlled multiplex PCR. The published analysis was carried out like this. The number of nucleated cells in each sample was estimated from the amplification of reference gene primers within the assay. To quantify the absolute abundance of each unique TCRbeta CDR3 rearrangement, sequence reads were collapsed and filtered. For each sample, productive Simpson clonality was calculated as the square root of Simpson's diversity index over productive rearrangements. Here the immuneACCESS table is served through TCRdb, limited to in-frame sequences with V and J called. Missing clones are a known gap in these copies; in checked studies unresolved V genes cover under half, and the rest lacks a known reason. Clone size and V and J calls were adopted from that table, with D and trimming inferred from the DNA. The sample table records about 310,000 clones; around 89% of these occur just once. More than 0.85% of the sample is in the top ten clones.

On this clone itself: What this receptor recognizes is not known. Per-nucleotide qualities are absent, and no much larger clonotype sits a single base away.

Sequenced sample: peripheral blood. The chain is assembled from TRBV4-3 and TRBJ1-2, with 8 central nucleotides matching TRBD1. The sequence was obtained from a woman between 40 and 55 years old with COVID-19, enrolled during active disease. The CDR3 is CASSQTLRQGAGGYTF. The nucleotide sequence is TGCGCCAGCAGCCAGACCCTCCGGCAGGGGGCCGGTGGCTACACCTTC.